What follows describes a single T cell receptor beta chain. V dropped 7 bases and J dropped 6; count of bases not matched to a gene: 6. The CDR3 covers 13 residues. Germline V lookup: CDR1 SGHAT, CDR2 FQNNGV. This PCR relied on a set of 60 Vbeta primers and 13 Jbeta primers. Sequencing used immunoSEQ multiplex PCR; TCRdb keeps in-frame clones, though not all of them. Of about 190,000 clones in the sample, 81% were seen once. The entry originates in a study of cytomegalovirus exposure and HLA in healthy donors. Material: PBMCs. The TCR sequence derives from a man aged 45-60 years in good health and CMV-seronegative. The chain recombines TRBV11-2 with TRBJ2-3, with TRBD1 matching 8 bases. CDR3: CASTPTGADTQYF. CDR3 sequence (DNA): TGTGCCAGCACCCCGACAGGGGCCGATACGCAGTATTTT.